One T cell receptor beta chain is described in this entry. TCRdb's table, derived via immunoSEQ multiplex PCR, lists solely in-frame clones and lacks some. The sample includes 11,000 to 15,000 clones, roughly 80% of them seen just once. This sample was included in a study of T cells in tumors after PD-1 blockade. About the study: Either cemiplimab 350 mg every 2 weeks or pembrolizumab 200 mg every 3 weeks was given.

Germline CDR1 MNHEY, CDR2 SVGAGI. The CDR3 is 15 amino acids. V dropped 2 bases and J dropped 2 bases, with 12 bases sitting between them. The starting material was PBMCs, obtained after anti-PD-1 treatment. The chain uses TRBV6-5 and TRBJ1-2; a weak D match, TRBD1 (5 bases). The sequence was collected from a human donor with basal cell carcinoma. The CDR3 loop reads CASSYRGKGNYGYTF. In DNA, the CDR3 is TGTGCCAGCAGTTACAGGGGAAAAGGGAACTATGGCTACACCTTC.